The 27 T cell receptor beta chains below all came from one sample that was sequenced in a study of T cells after posttransplantation cyclophosphamide. Treatment was busulfan-fludarabine conditioning, a marrow graft, and cyclophosphamide on days +3 and +4. Only in-frame clones appear in the TCRdb table, and some are missing; sequencing was by immunoSEQ multiplex PCR. The table shows about 6,700 clones, with more than 75% occurring only once. The sequencing used PBMCs, collected after allogeneic stem cell transplant with posttransplant cyclophosphamide. The source is a female patient in her fifties or sixties who received an allogeneic stem cell transplant from a related donor, was CMV-positive, and had no GVHD. Some T cells may be provided by the graft donor.

A word on this clone: Compared with germline, one end of the junction differs, possibly owing to a read error. Other DNA sequences in the same sample also yield this CDR3. The chain has TRBV7-2 and TRBJ1-6; no reliable D call. This CDR3 comprises 15 residues. The germline V gene encodes CDR1 SGHTA and CDR2 FQGNSA. The chain's CDR3 is CASSPSPILNSPLHF. Written as DNA, the CDR3 is TGTGCCAGCAGCCCTAGTCCTATTCTTAATTCCCCCCTCCACTTT. Based on the CDR3 plus reference TRBV7-2 and TRBJ1-6, the full variable domain is GAGVSQSPSNKVTEKGKDVELRCDPISGHTALYWYRQSLGQGLEFLIYFQGNSAPDKSGLPSDRFSAERTGGSVSTLTIQRTQQEDSAVYLCASSPSPILNSPLHFGNGTRLTVT.

This chain uses TRBV2 with TRBJ2-2; TRBD2 agrees at 11 bases. Trimming took 5 bases from V and 0 from J; bases not matched to a gene: 8. Looked up from germline, CDR1 is SNHLY and CDR2 is FYNNEI. CDR3 size: 18 residues. CDR3 nucleotide sequence: TGTGCCAGCAGTCTGGAGGCTAGCGGGGGGCCGAACACCGGGGAGCTGTTTTTT. Translated, it gives CASSLEASGGPNTGELFF.

The chain uses TRBV1 and TRBJ2-7; TRBD2, the table's D call, was not compared with the DNA. TRBV1 is reported as a pseudogene. The CDR3 covers 16 residues. The CDR3 DNA reads TGCACCAGCAGCCAAGACCTGGAGAACGAACCCTACGAGCAGTACTTC. Encoded protein: CTSSQDLENEPYEQYF.

This sequence joins TRBV5-1 and TRBJ1-6; D might be TRBD1 (5 bases). Germline V gives CDR1 SGHRS, CDR2 YFSETQ. The CDR3 loop spans 15 amino acids. The V and J ends lost 4 bases and 4 bases respectively, with 12 bases between them. CDR3 nucleotide sequence: TGCGCCAGCAGCGTCGACAGTGCTTATAATTCACCCCTCCACTTT. Its translation is CASSVDSAYNSPLHF. Together with reference TRBV5-1 and TRBJ1-6, the CDR3 gives the full variable domain: KAGVTQTPRYLIKTRGQQVTLSCSPISGHRSVSWYQQTPGQGLQFLFEYFSETQRNKGNFPGRFSGRQFSNSRSEMNVSTLELGDSALYLCASSVDSAYNSPLHFGNGTRLTVT.

V usage is TRBV5-1 and J usage is TRBJ1-4; D not certain. Looked up from germline, CDR1 is SGHRS and CDR2 is YFSETQ. The CDR3 contains 15 residues. Trimming cost V 0 bases and J 0 bases, with 6 bases left between them. CDR3 residues: CASSLGASTNEKLFF. The CDR3 DNA sequence: TGCGCCAGCAGCTTGGGAGCATCAACTAATGAAAAACTGTTTTTT.

The chain links TRBV5-1 to TRBJ1-4; 8 bases agree with TRBD1. Unmatched junction bases numbered 13, after V lost 1 base and J lost 8 bases. The CDR3 is 17 residues long. Per germline, CDR1 SGHRS and CDR2 YFSETQ. Written as DNA, the CDR3 is TGCGCCAGCAGCTTGTCTACGCTGGGGCAGGGGGCGGAAAAACTGTTTTTT. Residues: CASSLSTLGQGAEKLFF.

The genes are TRBV18 and TRBJ1-6; TRBD1 agrees at 7 bases. V dropped 5 bases and J dropped 6; count of bases not matched to a gene: 4. CDR3 length equals 14 residues. Germline-derived CDR1 and CDR2 are KGHSH and LQKENI. The chain's CDR3 is CASSSRQGNSPLHF. CDR3 bases: TGTGCCAGCTCATCACGACAGGGTAATTCACCCCTCCACTTT. Full variable domain (missing parts from reference TRBV18 and TRBJ1-6): NAGVMQNPRHLVRRRGQEARLRCSPMKGHSHVYWYRQLPEEGLKFMVYLQKENIIDESGMPKERFSAEFPKEGPSILRIQQVVRGDSAAYFCASSSRQGNSPLHFGNGTRLTVT.

V is TRBV20-1 and J is TRBJ1-4; D remains ambiguous. The germline V gene encodes CDR1 DFQATT and CDR2 SNEGSKA (reference sequence). CDR3 length equals 11 residues. The CDR3 here is CSSGINEKLFF. The CDR3, as DNA: TGCAGCTCGGGGATTAATGAAAAACTGTTTTTT.

The genes are TRBV6-1 and TRBJ2-2; 10 bases align to TRBD2. The CDR3 has 15 residues. V trimming: 6 bases; J trimming: 4 bases; junction bases outside the gene matches: 5. Germline assignment: CDR1 MNHNS and CDR2 SASEGT. DNA for the CDR3: TGTGCCAGCAGGGGGACTAGCGTAACCACCGGGGAGCTGTTTTTT. Translation: CASRGTSVTTGELFF.

The J gene is TRBJ2-1, the V gene TRBV2, with D tentatively TRBD2 (6 bases). The V and J ends lost 7 bases and 4 bases respectively, with 14 bases between them. This CDR3 has 14 amino acids. Germline lookup yields CDR1 SNHLY and CDR2 FYNNEI. CDR3 residues: CASMKASAYNEQFF. CDR3 DNA: TGTGCCAGCATGAAGGCTAGCGCGTACAATGAGCAGTTCTTC.

V gene TRBV21-1 combines with J gene TRBJ1-1; TRBD1 is taken as the D call from the table, unchecked against the DNA. TRBV21-1 is a listed pseudogene. The CDR3 runs 18 residues. Written as DNA, the CDR3 is TGTGCCAGCAGCAAAAAGTTGGGGAGGACAGGGCCGAACACTGAAGCTTTCTTT. Protein: CASSKKLGRTGPNTEAFF.

The genes are TRBV30 and TRBJ2-1; 9 bases are a match to TRBD2. Germline values: CDR1 GTSNPN, CDR2 SVGIG (reference sequence). The CDR3 is 14 residues long. Trimming took 7 bases from V and 5 from J; bases not matched to a gene: 9. The CDR3 sequence is CAFNLGLANNEQFF. Written as DNA, the CDR3 is TGTGCCTTCAATTTGGGACTAGCTAACAATGAGCAGTTCTTC.

The chain carries TRBV25-1 and TRBJ2-5, with 13 bases that match TRBD2. The germline V gene encodes CDR1 MGHDK and CDR2 SYGVNS. The trim removed 3 bases at V and 1 base at J, leaving 5 bases unmatched. This CDR3 is 17 amino acids long. CDR3 in DNA: TGTGCCAGCAGTGACGGGACTAGCGGGGTTATCCAAGAGACCCAGTACTTC. Its translation: CASSDGTSGVIQETQYF. Complete variable domain (other parts from reference TRBV25-1 and TRBJ2-5): EADIYQTPRYLVIGTGKKITLECSQTMGHDKMYWYQQDPGMELHLIHYSYGVNSTEKGDLSSESTVSRIRTEHFPLTLESARPSHTSQYLCASSDGTSGVIQETQYFGPGTRLLVL.

The chain recombines TRBV30 with TRBJ2-7; 10 bases match TRBD2. This CDR3 region has 15 residues. CDR1 and CDR2 (germline): GTSNPN, SVGIG (reference sequence). V gave up 0 bases and J gave up 7 bases; unmatched junction bases: 9. The CDR3 sequence: CAWSVGLAGAREQYF. The CDR3 DNA is TGTGCCTGGAGTGTCGGGCTAGCGGGAGCTAGGGAGCAGTACTTC.

This rearrangement joins TRBV29-1 to TRBJ2-7; 14 bases agree with TRBD2. This CDR3 has 16 residues. V lost 8 bases and J lost 0; bases outside the gene matches: 9. From germline, CDR1 is SQVTM and CDR2 ANQGSEA. CDR3 residues: CSTRLAGGLGSYEQYF. The DNA of the CDR3 is TGCAGCACCCGACTAGCGGGAGGGCTCGGCTCCTACGAGCAGTACTTC.

The V and J genes are TRBV7-6 and TRBJ1-1; D uncertain. V was clipped by 5 bases and J by 1 base, with 14 bases between them. This CDR3 region has 15 residues. From germline, CDR1 is SGHVS and CDR2 FNYEAQ. The DNA for the CDR3 is TGTGCCAGCAGCGCCCTCCTGGGAGAGAACACTGAAGCTTTCTTT. Protein sequence: CASSALLGENTEAFF.

The chain joins TRBV12-5 to TRBJ2-1; 12 bases match TRBD2. Germline CDR1 reads LGHNT; CDR2 reads FRNRAP. J gave up 9 bases and V 6 bases, and 12 bases lay outside the gene matches. The CDR3 contains 16 residues. CDR3 coding DNA: TGTGCTAGTGGAGCGACTAGCGGGAGTGATTGGGGTGAGCAGTTCTTC. Translation: CASGATSGSDWGEQFF.

The chain couples TRBV6-5 to TRBJ1-6; TRBD1 might be the D (5 bases). The CDR3 runs 15 residues. Germline V CDR1 and CDR2: MNHEY, SVGAGI. Trimming shortened V by 2 bases and J by 7 bases, and 12 bases separated the two germline ends. CDR3 residues: CASSYAQGENSPLHF. The CDR3 DNA reads as TGTGCCAGCAGTTACGCGCAGGGCGAAAATTCACCCCTCCACTTT.

The V call is TRBV5-1, the J call TRBJ1-4; TRBD1 aligns across 7 bases. Trimming cost V 0 bases and J 8 bases; bases outside gene matches: 7. Germline V gene data show CDR1 as SGHRS and CDR2 as YFSETQ. The length of the CDR3 is 15 residues. CDR3 nucleotides: TGCGCCAGCAGCTTGGGCCGGGGACAGCAGGAAAAACTGTTTTTT. Amino acids: CASSLGRGQQEKLFF. Looking up the rest from reference TRBV5-1 and TRBJ1-4 gives the full variable domain: KAGVTQTPRYLIKTRGQQVTLSCSPISGHRSVSWYQQTPGQGLQFLFEYFSETQRNKGNFPGRFSGRQFSNSRSEMNVSTLELGDSALYLCASSLGRGQQEKLFFGSGTQLSVL.

The J gene is TRBJ2-5, the V gene TRBV6-5; weak D call: TRBD2 (5 bases). Germline lookup yields CDR1 MNHEY and CDR2 SVGAGI. V lost 0 bases and J 0 bases, leaving 8 bases between the germline ends. The CDR3 totals 15 residues. CDR3 in amino acids: CASSYSLEDQETQYF. CDR3 coding DNA: TGTGCCAGCAGTTACTCGTTGGAGGACCAAGAGACCCAGTACTTC.

The J gene is TRBJ1-3, the V gene TRBV9; TRBD1 aligns across 9 bases. Losses at the gene ends were 4 bases for V and 0 bases for J; bases not matched to a gene: 5. The CDR3 consists of 16 residues. Germline CDR1 and CDR2: SGDLS and YYNGEE. The CDR3: CASSFRDRVSGNTIYF. As DNA, the CDR3 is TGTGCCAGCAGCTTCCGGGACAGGGTCTCTGGAAACACCATATATTTT.

This clone has more than one count but fewer than ten. The chain joins TRBV6-1 to TRBJ2-2; D is possibly TRBD1 (6 bases). Germline V lookup: CDR1 MNHNS, CDR2 SASEGT. Trimming stripped 8 bases from V and 0 bases from J, with 13 bases between. CDR3 length: 15 amino acids. DNA for the CDR3: TGTGCCAGCGATTCCCAGGGGACGAACACCGGGGAGCTGTTTTTT. It translates to CASDSQGTNTGELFF.

This chain uses TRBV14 with TRBJ2-2; D uncertain. In germline, CDR1 is SGHDN, CDR2 FVKESK. V dropped 4 bases and J dropped 0 bases, with 15 bases sitting between them. The CDR3 sequence is 17 residues long. This CDR3 reads CASSRGLGVSNTGELFF. Written as DNA, the CDR3 is TGTGCCAGCAGCCGAGGATTAGGAGTGTCGAACACCGGGGAGCTGTTTTTT. The entire variable domain, with the rest obtained from reference TRBV14 and TRBJ2-2, is as follows: EAGVTQFPSHSVIEKGQTVTLRCDPISGHDNLYWYRRVMGKEIKFLLHFVKESKQDESGMPNNRFLAERTGGTYSTLKVQPAELEDSGVYFCASSRGLGVSNTGELFFGEGSRLTVL.

The table lists this clone with a count of one. V and J are TRBV19 and TRBJ1-5; 8 bases line up with TRBD1. The V gene end was trimmed by 5 bases and the J gene end by 6 bases; junction bases not matched to a gene: 9. Germline V gene sequence: CDR1 LNHDA, CDR2 SQIVND (reference sequence). The CDR3 runs to 15 residues. CDR3: CASSADREVTQPQHF. DNA for the CDR3: TGTGCCAGTAGTGCGGACAGGGAAGTAACTCAGCCCCAGCATTTT.

This chain uses TRBV14 with TRBJ2-3, with a possible D match to TRBD2 (5 bases). CDR1 SGHDN and CDR2 FVKESK come from the germline V gene. The V end lost 1 base, the J end lost 4 bases, and 15 bases lay between the germline ends. There are 16 residues in the CDR3. CDR3 DNA: TGTGCCAGCAGCCAAGCTGGGAGCCTAGTCGCAGATACGCAGTATTTT. This sequence encodes CASSQAGSLVADTQYF.

The chain carries TRBV18 and TRBJ1-1; the D gene is possibly TRBD1 (5 bases). The CDR3 has 16 residues. Deletions cut 3 bases from V and 4 bases from J, with 18 bases between. Germline V CDR1 and CDR2: KGHSH, LQKENI. The CDR3 DNA reads TGTGCCAGCTCACCTCGGGCGGGGGACGACGGCACTGAAGCTTTCTTT. This gives the protein CASSPRAGDDGTEAFF.

The chain employs TRBV5-1 and TRBJ2-5; D is ambiguous. Germline V gene data show CDR1 as SGHRS and CDR2 as YFSETQ. The CDR3 loop spans 14 amino acids. Trimming took 0 bases from V and 1 from J, leaving 7 bases between them. CDR3 loop: CASSLGNIQETQYF. CDR3 DNA: TGCGCCAGCAGCTTGGGTAACATCCAAGAGACCCAGTACTTC.